Following are 22 T cell receptor beta chains from one sample sequenced in a study of T-cell memory formation after mild COVID-19. TCRdb passed the 5' RACE reads through MiXCR, listing each CDR3 protein once. The sample holds 150,000 or so distinct CDR3 sequences, about 14% seen once. What was sequenced was PBMCs or a T cell subset sorted from them (not recorded which). These TCRs come from an adult woman who had mild COVID-19 (a few samples of this study predate the infection). Cell type and time point are not known.

This clonotype rates as medium-sized. The J gene is TRBJ2-5, the V gene TRBV3-1; 8 nucleotides match TRBD2. This CDR3 has 17 residues. V lost 6 bases to trimming and J lost 2 bases; unmatched junction nucleotides: 14. The germline V gene encodes CDR1 LGHDT and CDR2 YNNKEL (reference sequence). As DNA, the CDR3 is TGTGCCAGCAGTCTCAACTCATTAAGCGGGGGACAAGAGACCCAGTACTTC. Its protein is CASSLNSLSGGQETQYF.

This clonotype has a handful of counts. The chain links TRBV6-5 to TRBJ1-1, with D perhaps matching TRBD1 (5 bases). Germline V gene lookup returns CDR1 MNHEY and CDR2 SVGAGI. Trimming shortened V by 7 bases and J by 6 bases, and 18 bases separated the two germline ends. The CDR3 covers 14 residues. CDR3 sequence (DNA): TGTGCCAGCATCTCAGGGAGCCGGGGCGCTGAAGCTTTCTTT. This gives the protein CASISGSRGAEAFF.

The chain is built from TRBV5-1 and TRBJ2-1; TRBD1 is a possible D gene (6 bases). The ends were cut back, 4 bases at V and 1 base at J, with 12 bases in the middle. Looked up from germline, CDR1 is SGHRS and CDR2 is YFSETQ. This CDR3 region has 15 residues. The DNA for the CDR3 is TGCGCCAGCAGCCACAGGGTGGGTTCCTACAATGAGCAGTTCTTC. It specifies CASSHRVGSYNEQFF.

This clonotype has only a few counts. DNA for the CDR3: TGTGCCAGCAGCTGGACTAGCGGGAGAGGGGACACCGGGGAGCTGTTTTTT. Translation gives CASSWTSGRGDTGELFF. The rearrangement links TRBV7-9 to TRBJ2-2, with TRBD2 identical over 13 bases. After removal of 4 bases from V and 3 bases from J, the junction contained 5 bases not matched to a gene. From germline, CDR1 is SEHNR and CDR2 FQNEAQ (reference sequence). The CDR3 extends over 17 amino acids.

This clonotype was counted a few times. The gene calls are TRBV5-6 and TRBJ2-2; TRBD1 is a possible D gene (5 bases). The CDR3 covers 15 residues. V dropped 4 bases and J dropped 1 base, with 11 bases sitting between them. The germline V gene has CDR1 SGHDT and CDR2 YYEEEE. Here the CDR3 reads CASSLMGRNTGELFF. The CDR3 coding sequence is TGTGCCAGCAGCCTGATGGGGCGGAACACCGGGGAGCTGTTTTTT.

This clonotype has more than one count but fewer than ten. The V call is TRBV6-5, the J call TRBJ2-6; D call uncertain. Trimming pared 2 bases from V and 1 base from J, leaving 9 bases between. Germline V gene sequence: CDR1 MNHEY, CDR2 SVGAGI. The CDR3 sequence is 16 residues long. The DNA of the CDR3 is TGTGCCAGCAGTTACGGCACATCTTCTGGGGCCAACGTCCTGACTTTC. Translated, it gives CASSYGTSSGANVLTF.

This clonotype came up a few times. The chain combines TRBV18 with TRBJ2-7, with TRBD2 identical over 7 bases. The V gene end was trimmed by 6 bases and the J gene end by 3 bases; junction bases not matched to a gene: 11. This CDR3 spans 15 amino acids. CDR1 is KGHSH, CDR2 LQKENI, per germline. For the CDR3, the DNA is TGTGCCAGCTCGCAAGACAGAACGGGAGGCTACGAGCAGTACTTC. Amino acids: CASSQDRTGGYEQYF.

This clonotype has only a few counts. The rearrangement joins TRBV6-5 to TRBJ1-1; 8 bases match TRBD1. J lost 4 bases, V lost 2 bases, and 6 bases had no gene match. Germline V lookup: CDR1 MNHEY, CDR2 SVGAGI. The CDR3 totals 15 residues. CDR3 DNA: TGTGCCAGCAGTTACACCGACAGGGGTAGCACTGAAGCTTTCTTT. Translated: CASSYTDRGSTEAFF.

This chain joins TRBV15 and TRBJ1-3, with D possibly matching TRBD1 (5 bases). Germline V lookup: CDR1 LNHNV, CDR2 YYDKDF (reference sequence). CDR3 length: 17 amino acids. Trimming shortened V by 3 bases and J by 1 base, and 16 bases separated the two germline ends. DNA of the CDR3: TGTGCCACCAGCAGTGGGTGGGAGACAGCTTCTGGAAACACCATATATTTT. Protein: CATSSGWETASGNTIYF. Looking up the rest from reference TRBV15 and TRBJ1-3 gives the full variable domain: DAMVIQNPRYQVTQFGKPVTLSCSQTLNHNVMYWYQQKSSQAPKLLFHYYDKDFNNEADTPDNFQSRRPNTSFCFLDIRSPGLGDTAMYLCATSSGWETASGNTIYFGEGSWLTVV.

This rearrangement joins TRBV12-3 or TRBV12-4 to TRBJ2-1; no reliable D call. The germline V and J ends were trimmed by 5 bases and 3 bases, with 14 bases remaining between them. This CDR3 has 15 amino acids. CDR3 DNA: TGTGCCAGCAGTCCGTCCCTATTCCGCTACAATGAGCAGTTCTTC. The encoded protein is CASSPSLFRYNEQFF.

This clonotype appeared a few times. V usage is TRBV5-1 and J usage is TRBJ2-7; 11 bases map to TRBD1. Germline V lookup: CDR1 SGHRS, CDR2 YFSETQ. CDR3 length: 15 residues. V shed 4 bases and J 0 bases; nucleotides not matched to a gene: 3. The CDR3 DNA reads as TGCGCCAGCAGCCCCGGACAGGGGGCCTCCTACGAGCAGTACTTC. It yields the protein CASSPGQGASYEQYF.

In this sample, this clonotype turned up a few times. The gene calls are TRBV5-1 and TRBJ2-7; TRBD1 might be the D (6 bases). The ends were cut back, 0 bases at V and 0 bases at J, with 7 bases in the middle. CDR1 SGHRS and CDR2 YFSETQ come from the germline V gene. The CDR3 runs to 14 residues. CDR3: CASSLDRDSYEQYF. CDR3 nucleotides: TGCGCCAGCAGCTTGGACAGGGACTCCTACGAGCAGTACTTC.

This clonotype was detected a few times. V is TRBV3-1 and J is TRBJ2-6; either TRBD1 or TRBD2 may supply D (7 bases each). Trimming took 4 bases from V and 4 from J, leaving 17 bases between them. Germline CDR1 and CDR2: LGHDT and YNNKEL (reference sequence). This CDR3 is 17 amino acids long. The CDR3 DNA is TGTGCCAGCAGCCCTTCAGGGGGGGCCCCGGGGGCCAACGTCCTGACTTTC. Amino acid sequence: CASSPSGGAPGANVLTF.

The chain links TRBV9 to TRBJ2-3, with 7 positions matching TRBD2. The V segment lost 3 bases and the J segment 4 bases; nucleotides outside the gene matches: 5. Germline CDR1 reads SGDLS; CDR2 reads YYNGEE. The CDR3 loop spans 14 amino acids. The DNA of the CDR3 is TGTGCCAGCAGCGCTTATAGCGGGTCAGATACGCAGTATTTT. Translated, it gives CASSAYSGSDTQYF.

The chain couples TRBV2 to TRBJ1-5, with TRBD1 matching 11 bases. Trimming at V came to 5 bases and at J to 3 bases, leaving 6 bases not matched to a gene. The CDR3 runs 16 residues. Germline CDR1 is SNHLY and CDR2 is FYNNEI. CDR3 amino acids: CASSPRTGGNNQPQHF. The CDR3 DNA is TGTGCCAGCAGTCCCAGGACAGGGGGCAACAATCAGCCCCAGCATTTT.

There are a few counts of this clonotype. This rearrangement joins TRBV7-3 to TRBJ2-1, with a weak D call TRBD2 (6 bases). The ends were cut back, 2 bases at V and 9 bases at J, with 14 bases in the middle. Germline loops: CDR1 SGHTA, CDR2 FQGTGA. This CDR3 spans 14 amino acids. CDR3 region: CASSLFGGVREQFF. CDR3 sequence (DNA): TGTGCCAGCAGCTTATTTGGAGGGGTACGTGAGCAGTTCTTC.

This clonotype came up a few times. This chain links TRBV24-1 with TRBJ2-3; D unresolved. Germline values: CDR1 KGHDR, CDR2 SFDVKD. Trimming cost V 4 bases and J 1 base, with 14 bases left between them. CDR3 length equals 16 residues. In nucleotides, the CDR3 is TGTGCCACCAGTGACCCATTGGGCGGCCGCACAGATACGCAGTATTTT. Residues: CATSDPLGGRTDTQYF.

This sequence joins TRBV12-3 or TRBV12-4 and TRBJ1-1; TRBD1 agrees at 8 bases. Trimming removed 6 bases from V and 1 base from J; junction bases left unmatched: 1. This CDR3 has 13 amino acids. The DNA of the CDR3 is TGTGCCAGCAGCAGGGGGCAGAACACTGAAGCTTTCTTT. Protein: CASSRGQNTEAFF.

This chain connects TRBV7-2 to TRBJ2-1; 7 nucleotides agree with TRBD1. V lost 1 base to trimming and J lost 9 bases; unmatched junction nucleotides: 12. Germline values: CDR1 SGHTA, CDR2 FQGNSA. The CDR3 extends over 16 amino acids. CDR3 amino acids: CASSLVGTEHMIEQFF. Here the CDR3 DNA reads TGTGCCAGCAGCTTAGTTGGGACAGAGCATATGATTGAGCAGTTCTTC.

The chain is built from TRBV24-1 and TRBJ2-3; TRBD2 aligns across 8 bases. CDR1 and CDR2 from the germline V gene are KGHDR and SFDVKD. The ends lost 3 bases at V and 5 bases at J; junction bases unmatched: 6. This CDR3 region has 15 residues. The CDR3 region is CATSDDAGTRDTQYF. In DNA form, the CDR3 reads TGTGCCACCAGTGATGACGCCGGGACTAGAGATACGCAGTATTTT.

This clonotype occurred a few times. This sequence joins TRBV7-2 and TRBJ2-7; D might be TRBD2 (5 bases). The CDR3 sequence is 14 residues long. Germline V gives CDR1 SGHTA, CDR2 FQGNSA. The V and J ends lost 5 bases and 3 bases respectively, with 14 bases between them. The CDR3 protein is CASSPRPGNYEQYF. The DNA for the CDR3 is TGTGCCAGCAGCCCGCGACCGGGAAACTACGAGCAGTACTTC.

This clonotype was found a few times. The chain couples TRBV7-2 to TRBJ2-7, with D possibly matching TRBD2 (6 bases). This CDR3 is built from 19 residues. Trimming stripped 1 base from V and 4 bases from J, with 26 bases between. The germline CDR1 and CDR2 sequences are SGHTA and FQGNSA. In DNA, the CDR3 is TGTGCCAGCAGCTTAGAGGAGGACTACCAGAGGAGTTGGGGATACGAGCAGTACTTC. It is translated as CASSLEEDYQRSWGYEQYF.